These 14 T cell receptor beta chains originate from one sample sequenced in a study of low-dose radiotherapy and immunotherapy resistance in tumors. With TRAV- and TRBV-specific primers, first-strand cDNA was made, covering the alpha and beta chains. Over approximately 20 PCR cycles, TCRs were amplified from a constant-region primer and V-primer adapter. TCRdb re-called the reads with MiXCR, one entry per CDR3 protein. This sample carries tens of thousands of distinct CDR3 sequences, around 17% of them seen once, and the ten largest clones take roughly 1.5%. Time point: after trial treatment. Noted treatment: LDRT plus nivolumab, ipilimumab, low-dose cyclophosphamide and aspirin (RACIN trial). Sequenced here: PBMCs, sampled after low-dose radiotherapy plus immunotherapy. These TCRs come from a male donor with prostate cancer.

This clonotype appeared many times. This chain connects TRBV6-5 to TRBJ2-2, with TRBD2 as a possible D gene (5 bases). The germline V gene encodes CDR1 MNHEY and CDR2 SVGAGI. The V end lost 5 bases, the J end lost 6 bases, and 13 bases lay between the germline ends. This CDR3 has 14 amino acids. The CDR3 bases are TGTGCCAGCAGTGTGATAGCGTCAGCCGGGGAGCTGTTTTTT. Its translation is CASSVIASAGELFF.

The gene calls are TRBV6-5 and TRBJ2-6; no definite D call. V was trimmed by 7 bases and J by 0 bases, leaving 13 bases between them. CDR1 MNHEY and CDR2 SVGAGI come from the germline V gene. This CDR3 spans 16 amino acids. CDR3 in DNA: TGTGCCAGCACCCAGGACGTCGGCTCTGGGGCCAACGTCCTGACTTTC. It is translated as CASTQDVGSGANVLTF.

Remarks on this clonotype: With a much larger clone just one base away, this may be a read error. CDR3 amino acids: CASNLRANTGELFF. In DNA, the CDR3 is TGTGCCAGCAACCTCAGAGCGAACACCGGGGAGCTGTTTTTT. The V call is TRBV7-9, the J call TRBJ2-2; no reliable D call. Trimming took off 7 bases at V and 0 bases at J, with 9 bases between the two ends. CDR1 is SEHNR and CDR2 is FQNEAQ in the germline V gene (reference sequence). The CDR3 has 14 residues.

CDR3 in amino acids: CASSLRQGAGTTEAFF. The CDR3 DNA is TGTGCCAGCAGTCTAAGACAGGGGGCCGGGACCACTGAAGCTTTCTTT. The gene calls are TRBV28 and TRBJ1-1; TRBD1 matches 10 bases. Germline-derived CDR1 and CDR2 are MDHEN and SYDVKM. The CDR3 is 16 amino acids. The junction had 10 bases not matched to a gene; V was cut back by 5 bases and J by 4 bases.

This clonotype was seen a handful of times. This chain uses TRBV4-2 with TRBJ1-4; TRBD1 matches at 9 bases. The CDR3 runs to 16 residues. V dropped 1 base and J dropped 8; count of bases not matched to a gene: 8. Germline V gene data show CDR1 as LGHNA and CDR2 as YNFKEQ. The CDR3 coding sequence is TGTGCCAGCAGCCAAGCACCGGGACAGGGAGACGAAAAACTGTTTTTT. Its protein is CASSQAPGQGDEKLFF.

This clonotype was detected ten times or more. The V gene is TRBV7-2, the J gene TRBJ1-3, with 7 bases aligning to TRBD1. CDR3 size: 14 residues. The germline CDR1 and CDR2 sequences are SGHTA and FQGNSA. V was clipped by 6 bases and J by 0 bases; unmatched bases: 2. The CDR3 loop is CASSGTASGNTIYF. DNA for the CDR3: TGTGCCAGCAGTGGGACAGCCTCTGGAAACACCATATATTTT.

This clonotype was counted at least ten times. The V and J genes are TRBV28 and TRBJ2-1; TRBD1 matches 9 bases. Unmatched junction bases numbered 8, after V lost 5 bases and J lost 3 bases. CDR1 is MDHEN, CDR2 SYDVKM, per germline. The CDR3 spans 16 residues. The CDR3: CASSPRQGGDYNEQFF. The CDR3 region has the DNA TGTGCCAGCAGTCCCCGACAGGGGGGAGACTACAATGAGCAGTTCTTC. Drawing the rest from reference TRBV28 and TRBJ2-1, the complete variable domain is DVKVTQSSRYLVKRTGEKVFLECVQDMDHENMFWYRQDPGLGLRLIYFSYDVKMKEKGDIPEGYSVSREKKERFSLILESASTNQTSMYLCASSPRQGGDYNEQFFGPGTRLTVL.

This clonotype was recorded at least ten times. The CDR3 DNA reads as TGTGCCTGGAGGACAGGGTACAACCAGCCCCAGCATTTT. It yields the protein CAWRTGYNQPQHF. The gene calls are TRBV30 and TRBJ1-5; 7 bases agree with TRBD1. V shed 3 bases, J shed 7 bases, and the junction held 6 bases outside the gene matches. Germline lookup yields CDR1 GTSNPN and CDR2 SVGIG (reference sequence). The CDR3 consists of 13 residues.

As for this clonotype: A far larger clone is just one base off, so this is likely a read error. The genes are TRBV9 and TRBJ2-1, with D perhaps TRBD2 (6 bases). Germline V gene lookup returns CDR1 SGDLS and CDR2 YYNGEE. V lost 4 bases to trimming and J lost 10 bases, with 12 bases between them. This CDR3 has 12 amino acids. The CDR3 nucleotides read TGTGCCAGCAGCCGGACTATTTACGAGCAGTTCTTC. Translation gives CASSRTIYEQFF.

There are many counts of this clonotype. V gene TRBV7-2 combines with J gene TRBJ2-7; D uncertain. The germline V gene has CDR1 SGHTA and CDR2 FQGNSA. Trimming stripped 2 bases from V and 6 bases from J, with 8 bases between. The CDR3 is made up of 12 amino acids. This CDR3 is CASSLMGSEQYF. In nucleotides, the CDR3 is TGTGCCAGCAGCTTAATGGGGTCCGAGCAGTACTTC.

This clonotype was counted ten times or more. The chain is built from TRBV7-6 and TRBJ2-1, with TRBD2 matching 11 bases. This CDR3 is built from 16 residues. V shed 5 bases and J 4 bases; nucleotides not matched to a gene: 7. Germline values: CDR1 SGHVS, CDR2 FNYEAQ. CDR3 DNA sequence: TGTGCCAGCAGCGCGGTGACTAGCGGGGCTTACAATGAGCAGTTCTTC. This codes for CASSAVTSGAYNEQFF.

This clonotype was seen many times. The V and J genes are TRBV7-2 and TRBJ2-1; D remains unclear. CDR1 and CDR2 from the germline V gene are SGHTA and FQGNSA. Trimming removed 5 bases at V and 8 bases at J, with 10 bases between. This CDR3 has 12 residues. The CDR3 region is CASSPVAYEQFF. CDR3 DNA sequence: TGTGCCAGCAGCCCAGTGGCGTATGAGCAGTTCTTC.

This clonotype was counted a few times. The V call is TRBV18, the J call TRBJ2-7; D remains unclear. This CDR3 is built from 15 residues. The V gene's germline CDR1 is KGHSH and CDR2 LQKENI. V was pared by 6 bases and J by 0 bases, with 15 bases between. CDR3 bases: TGTGCCAGCTCCCCTAGTACGACGATCTCCTACGAGCAGTACTTC. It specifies CASSPSTTISYEQYF.

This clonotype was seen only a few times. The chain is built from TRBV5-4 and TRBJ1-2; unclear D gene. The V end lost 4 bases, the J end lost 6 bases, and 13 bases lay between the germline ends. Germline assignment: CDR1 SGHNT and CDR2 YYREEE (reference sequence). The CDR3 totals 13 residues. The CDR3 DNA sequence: TGTGCCAGCAGCCGGCGGGGAAACGATGGCTACACCTTC. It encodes CASSRRGNDGYTF.